Only a few counts were recorded for the clone carrying this T cell receptor beta chain. Its antigen is currently unknown. Through Arm-PCR of CDR3 regions and iRepertoire HTBI primers, TCR beta libraries were built. In the original analysis: Across the samples, identification revealed 60 to 75 TRBV and 15 or so TRBJ segments. Via MiXCR, TCRdb re-called the multiplex PCR reads, giving one row per CDR3 protein. It is TCRdb's table, rather than the study itself, that gives the V and J calls and clone size. The sample includes approximately 400,000 distinct CDR3 sequences, about 15% seen only once; the top ten take 16%. The data stem from a study of regulatory T cells in long-lasting Graves disease. General study points: Graves' patients with persistent disease showed TCR diversity lower than patients newly diagnosed.

Germline V gene sequence: CDR1 DFQATT, CDR2 SNEGSKA (reference sequence). The CDR3 extends over 18 amino acids. J lost 8 bases, V lost 0 bases, and 14 bases had no gene match. Regarding time point: newly diagnosed GD, antithyroid drugs for less than 3 months. Isolated PBMC RNA provided the starting material for the TCR library. The sample was also linked to a second study, of T cells in Graves' hyperthyroidism and ophthalmopathy. That investigation notes: The hyperthyroidism patients had all been newly diagnosed, and their disease duration was under 2 months. Their ages ranged from 18 to 65 years. Separation of ophthalmopathy from stable hyperthyroidism was achieved by a 13 V-J model.

The TCR was taken from a woman in her 30s with Graves disease. The sequencing here drew on peripheral blood mononuclear cells (PBMCs), taken at new diagnosis, from a patient treated with antithyroid drugs. The genes are TRBV20-1 and TRBJ2-1; 12 nucleotides align to TRBD2. The CDR3 protein is CSAREEIPRLAGVYEQFF. Written as DNA, the CDR3 is TGCAGTGCTAGAGAGGAGATACCGAGACTAGCGGGAGTCTATGAGCAGTTCTTC.